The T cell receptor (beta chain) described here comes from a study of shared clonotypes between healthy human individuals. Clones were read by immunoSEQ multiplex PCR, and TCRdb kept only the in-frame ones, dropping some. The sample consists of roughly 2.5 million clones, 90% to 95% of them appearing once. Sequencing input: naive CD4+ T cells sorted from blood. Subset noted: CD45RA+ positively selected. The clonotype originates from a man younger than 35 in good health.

The CDR3 nucleotides read TGTGCCAGCAGCCTTGACAGGGGACAGTACACCGGGGAGCTGTTTTTT. It specifies CASSLDRGQYTGELFF. The rearrangement uses TRBV13 and TRBJ2-2; 8 bases are a match to TRBD1. CDR3 length equals 16 residues. Germline V lookup: CDR1 PRHDT, CDR2 FYEKMQ (reference sequence). V dropped 5 bases and J dropped 3; count of bases not matched to a gene: 8.